This T cell receptor (beta chain) emerged from a study of T cell responses to AZD1222 COVID-19 vaccine (dated by TCRdb to the early 2020s). Notes on the research overall: A total of over 230 trial participants underwent TCR sequencing, of whom approximately 200 had received two doses of AZD1222 and around 26 had received two doses of the MenACWY control vaccine. Trial participants were enrolled by age into subgroups of 18-55, 56-69 and 70-plus years, and 148, 28 and 57 TCR-sequenced participants, respectively, were included in these subgroups. Overall study outcomes, separate from this receptor: Because no samples from the day 14 peak response were available, repertoires could be characterized only after the peak T cell response. The 56-69-year group was small, and its depth increase did not reach significance, likely because of low power. Participants were mostly white British, with more females than males. The authors suggested clonal diversity may have been underestimated. CD4 TCRs associated with the vaccine covered the entire spike protein, and the dominant responses were in regions 160-218 and 743-854. A significant rise in spike-specific TCR breadth and depth was observed after two AZD1222 doses relative to day 0 and relative to MenACWY recipients. Reportedly, close to half of the unique spike-specific TCRs recognized epitopes lying outside the regions that are mutated in the B.1.351 and B.1.1.7 variants. Conclusions about previously exposed vaccinees are limited, since just five or six AZD1222 recipients were seropositive for SARS-CoV-2 at baseline.

As regards this clone: No cognate antigen has been identified for it. Qualities for individual bases were not recorded, and no much larger clone is one base off.

The CDR3 regions of human TCRbeta chains were analyzed by immunosequencing. Processing in the source paper ran as follows. Repertoire TCRs were matched against a reference library of SARS-CoV-2-specific TCRs generated with the MIRA antigen-specificity platform. Breadth was defined as the fraction of unique TCRs that were SARS-CoV-2-associated, and depth was defined as the fraction of total T cells that were SARS-CoV-2-associated. Using the MIRA data, each spike-specific TCR was mapped to the spike region that the TCR reacts to and placed in a CD4 or CD8 class. Log10-transformed breadth and depth values were compared by one-way ANOVA with Sidak's multiple comparisons tests. TCRdb mirrors the immuneACCESS table, restricted to in-frame sequences. Some clones are absent from its copies; in checked studies, under half trace to an unresolved V gene, and the reason for the others is unknown. The DNA gave D and trimming, while V, J and clone size come from that table. Here the sample has some 170,000 clones; 92% occur a single time. Together, the top ten hold 4% to 5.5% of the sample.

Taken from cysteine to phenylalanine, the CDR3 has 16 residues. Just the 48-base CDR3 DNA is kept, in frame starting at base 1. The CDR1 and CDR2 encoded by the germline V gene are MGHRA and YSYEKL. The germline V and J ends show losses of 0 bases and 7 bases respectively, and no gene match explains 7 bases of the junction. The time point label for this specimen denotes: baseline before first vaccination. The treatment or condition label here, explained by the study, means: meningococcal conjugate vaccine given as trial control. Vaccinee samples were obtained from the UK trials COV001 and COV002, which included a single-blind randomized controlled phase 2/3 trial of AZD1222 (ChAdOx1 nCoV-19) in healthy adults. For TCRbeta chain sequencing, PBMC samples were collected from trial participants at day 0 and at day 28 after the second dose.

The sequence links TRBV4-1 to TRBJ1-4; 8 central bases correspond to TRBD1. Material: peripheral blood, obtained on day 0 of MenACWY control vaccination. This TCR derives from an adult in good health. The CDR3 in this case is CASSQDTGTGAEKLFF. The sequenced DNA is TGCGCCAGCAGCCAAGATACCGGGACAGGTGCTGAAAAACTGTTTTTT.